One and the same sample provided the 14 T cell receptor beta chains below, sequenced in a study of spatial heterogeneity in lung cancer. For these receptors, no antigen is known. As to time point: sample taken at primary tumor resection. Notes on the study in general: Tumors with more nonsynonymous mutations had more expanded intratumoral alpha and beta TCRs.

TCRdb processed the 5' RACE reads anew with MiXCR; each CDR3 protein has one entry. The repertoire consists of under 7,000 distinct CDR3 sequences, with 14% occurring once and the leading ten covering approximately 11%. The sample here was lung tumor tissue, taken at surgery. The receptors were sampled from a male donor with early-stage non-small cell lung cancer.

By share of the sample, this clonotype is medium-sized. The chain employs TRBV28 and TRBJ2-7; no clear D. The germline gives CDR1 MDHEN, CDR2 SYDVKM. Trimming cost V 4 bases and J 2 bases, with 9 bases left between them. The CDR3 has 13 amino acids. DNA of the CDR3: TGTGCCAGCAGTTCAGCCTACCCCTACGAGCAGTACTTC. Its protein is CASSSAYPYEQYF.

In its sample, this clonotype was seen many times. As DNA, the CDR3 is TGTGCCAGCAGTTTCGGGGGTAGCAATCAGCCCCAGCATTTT. The encoded protein is CASSFGGSNQPQHF. The rearrangement links TRBV27 to TRBJ1-5, with D possibly being TRBD1 (5 bases). CDR1 and CDR2 (germline): MNHEY, SMNVEV (reference sequence). Trimming removed 3 bases at V and 0 bases at J, with 6 bases between. CDR3 length: 14 amino acids.

The rearrangement uses TRBV28 and TRBJ2-1; 7 bases are shared with TRBD2. This CDR3 region has 14 residues. The V gene end was trimmed by 3 bases and the J gene end by 4 bases; junction bases not matched to a gene: 3. Germline lookup yields CDR1 MDHEN and CDR2 SYDVKM. CDR3 bases: TGTGCCAGCAGTTTGGTGGGGGGGTACAATGAGCAGTTCTTC. Translated, it gives CASSLVGGYNEQFF.

In its sample, this clonotype ranks as medium-sized (0.01 to 0.1%). The V call is TRBV7-9, the J call TRBJ2-7; D might be TRBD1 or TRBD2, each matching 5 bases. With 5 bases removed from V and 8 bases from J, the gap between germline ends came to 13 bases. This CDR3 is built from 12 residues. Germline assignment: CDR1 SEHNR and CDR2 FQNEAQ (reference sequence). The CDR3 DNA is TGTGCCAGCAGCACCGGGACGACAAAGCAGTACTTC. This translates into CASSTGTTKQYF.

This clonotype is categorized as medium-sized. This rearrangement joins TRBV7-2 to TRBJ2-5; D unresolved. The germline gives CDR1 SGHTA, CDR2 FQGNSA. The CDR3 runs to 13 residues. The V end was cut by 0 bases, the J end by 5 bases, with 7 bases between. The CDR3 region has the DNA TGTGCCAGCAGCTTAGCAGTTCGGGAGACCCAGTACTTC. Protein sequence: CASSLAVRETQYF.

This clonotype was counted at least ten times. This chain connects TRBV28 to TRBJ1-1; D is unclear. CDR1 MDHEN and CDR2 SYDVKM come from the germline V gene. The ends were cut back, 5 bases at V and 11 bases at J, with 21 bases in the middle. The CDR3 loop spans 14 amino acids. As DNA, the CDR3 is TGTGCCAGCAGTCCGCCCCGGGCCCTAGATCGGGCTTTCTTT. It codes for CASSPPRALDRAFF.

The chain joins TRBV20-1 to TRBJ2-3; TRBD2 agrees at 9 bases. Trimming cost V 4 bases and J 2 bases; bases outside gene matches: 13. This CDR3 contains 17 residues. Germline CDR1 and CDR2: DFQATT and SNEGSKA (reference sequence). The CDR3 here is CSATTLTSGYYTDTQYF. The CDR3 coding sequence is TGCAGTGCTACTACCCTGACTAGCGGATACTACACAGATACGCAGTATTTT.

In its sample, this clonotype was seen many times. The chain recombines TRBV27 with TRBJ2-2, with no clear D. CDR3 length: 12 residues. The germline V gene encodes CDR1 MNHEY and CDR2 SMNVEV (reference sequence). The V end was cut by 2 bases, the J end by 5 bases, with 3 bases between. The chain's CDR3 is CASSLVTGELFF. DNA of the CDR3: TGTGCCAGCAGTTTAGTTACCGGGGAGCTGTTTTTT.

Judged by abundance, this clonotype is medium-sized (0.01 to 0.1%). The chain uses TRBV28 and TRBJ2-1, with D perhaps matching TRBD1 (6 bases). Germline V gene data show CDR1 as MDHEN and CDR2 as SYDVKM. V lost 10 bases and J lost 5, with 18 bases in between. This CDR3 is 14 amino acids long. The CDR3 here is CATYRSQGNNEQFF. DNA of the CDR3: TGTGCCACCTATCGAAGCCAGGGGAACAATGAGCAGTTCTTC.

The V call is TRBV14, the J call TRBJ1-1, with D perhaps TRBD1 (5 bases). V was trimmed by 0 bases and J by 2 bases, leaving 7 bases between them. Germline V gene lookup returns CDR1 SGHDN and CDR2 FVKESK. This CDR3 contains 14 residues. The CDR3 DNA reads as TGTGCCAGCAGCCAAGATTGGGACAACACTGAAGCTTTCTTT. This encodes CASSQDWDNTEAFF.

This clonotype occurred many times. The gene calls are TRBV2 and TRBJ1-2, with TRBD1 as a possible D gene (5 bases). The CDR3 is 14 amino acids. Germline lookup yields CDR1 SNHLY and CDR2 FYNNEI. V was cut by 6 bases and J by 11 bases, with 22 bases left in between. The CDR3 DNA is TGTGCCAGCAGGGATCAGGGACCGTCAATGGGGTACACCTTC. Translation gives CASRDQGPSMGYTF.

This clonotype is medium-sized. The chain couples TRBV11-2 to TRBJ2-1; D possibly corresponds to TRBD1 (6 bases). Per the germline V gene, CDR1 is SGHAT and CDR2 is FQNNGV. The V gene lost 2 bases and the J gene lost 9 bases, with 17 bases spanning the gap. The CDR3 spans 15 residues. The DNA of the CDR3 is TGTGCCAGCAGCTTAACAGGGAGTATGTTCAGTGAGCAGTTCTTC. This gives the protein CASSLTGSMFSEQFF. The variable domain in full, completed from reference TRBV11-2 and TRBJ2-1, reads EAGVAQSPRYKIIEKRQSVAFWCNPISGHATLYWYQQILGQGPKLLIQFQNNGVVDDSQLPKDRFSAERLKGVDSTLKIQPAKLEDSAVYLCASSLTGSMFSEQFFGPGTRLTVL.

This clonotype occurred many times. This CDR3 reads CSAGQMNTEAFF. In nucleotides, the CDR3 is TGCAGCGCCGGACAGATGAACACTGAAGCTTTCTTT. The V and J genes are TRBV29-1 and TRBJ1-1; D possibly corresponds to TRBD1 (6 bases). The CDR3 loop spans 12 amino acids. CDR1 is SQVTM, CDR2 ANQGSEA, per germline. Trimming pared 7 bases from V and 0 bases from J, leaving 9 bases between.

This clonotype ranks as medium-sized (0.01 to 0.1%). This sequence joins TRBV18 and TRBJ2-1, with D hard to call. The CDR3 is 13 residues long. The ends were cut back, 2 bases at V and 8 bases at J, with 10 bases in the middle. CDR1 and CDR2 (germline): KGHSH, LQKENI. The CDR3 DNA sequence: TGTGCCAGCTCACCATCGATAACAGATGAGCAGTTCTTC. The encoded protein is CASSPSITDEQFF.